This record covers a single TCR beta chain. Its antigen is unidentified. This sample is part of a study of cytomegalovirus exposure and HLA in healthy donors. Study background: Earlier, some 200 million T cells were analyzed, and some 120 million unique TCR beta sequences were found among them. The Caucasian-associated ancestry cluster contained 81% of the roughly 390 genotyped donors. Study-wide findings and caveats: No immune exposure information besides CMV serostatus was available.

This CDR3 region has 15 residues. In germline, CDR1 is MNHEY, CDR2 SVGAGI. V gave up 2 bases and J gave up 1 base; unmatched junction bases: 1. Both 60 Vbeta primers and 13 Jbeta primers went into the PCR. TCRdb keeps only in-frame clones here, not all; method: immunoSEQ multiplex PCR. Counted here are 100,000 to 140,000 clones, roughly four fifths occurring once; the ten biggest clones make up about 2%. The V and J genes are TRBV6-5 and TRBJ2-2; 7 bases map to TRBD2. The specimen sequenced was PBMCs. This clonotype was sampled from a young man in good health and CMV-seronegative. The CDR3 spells CASSYGGGNTGELFF. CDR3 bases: TGTGCCAGCAGTTACGGGGGGGGGAACACCGGGGAGCTGTTTTTT.